This T cell receptor beta chain originates from a study of cytomegalovirus exposure and HLA in healthy donors. This clone has only a few counts. Its antigen remains unknown. Study outcomes and limitations: V segments that were indistinguishable, TRBV6-2 and TRBV6-3 among them, were omitted from analysis. A few of the chains that were CMV-associated were confirmed in vitro to be specific for CMV antigens. It was taken for granted in presence/absence analyses that sequencing depth across donors was roughly uniform. Common viral pathogens were later found to be apparently linked to several of the most significant clusters.

Germline V gene lookup returns CDR1 MNHEY and CDR2 SVGAGI. After removal of 7 bases from V and 2 bases from J, the junction contained 5 bases not matched to a gene. This CDR3 spans 14 amino acids. PCR amplification relied on 60 Vbeta primers (plus 13 Jbeta primers). TCRdb's table, derived via immunoSEQ multiplex PCR, lists solely in-frame clones and lacks some. The table includes approximately 110,000 clones, around three quarters detected once. The sample comprised PBMCs. The chain couples TRBV6-5 to TRBJ2-3; 8 nucleotides match TRBD1. This sequence was found in a female donor in good health and CMV-seropositive. The CDR3 sequence: CASKRQGNTDTQYF. Here the CDR3 DNA reads TGTGCCAGCAAGCGACAGGGGAACACAGATACGCAGTATTTT.